The present entry profiles one T cell receptor beta chain with its context. This record comes from a study of T-cell reconstitution after alpha-beta-depleted transplantation in children. Trimming cost V 6 bases and J 11 bases; bases outside gene matches: 14. This CDR3 has 15 residues. Preparing the TCRbeta library involved the use of unique molecular identifiers. MiXCR was run by TCRdb on the PCR reads, yielding one entry per CDR3 protein. The sample lists hundreds of thousands of distinct CDR3 sequences, approximately 15% occurring once. Material: PBMCs from the stem cell graft donor, obtained from the stem cell graft. The clonotype was recovered from a human donor who donated a stem cell graft to a child with acute myeloid leukemia. The chain uses TRBV12-3 or TRBV12-4 and TRBJ2-1; TRBD1 agrees at 9 bases. The CDR3 nucleotides are TGTGCCAGCAGGATTGCCTCCGGGACAGGGAATAAGCAGTTCTTC. Its protein product is CASRIASGTGNKQFF.